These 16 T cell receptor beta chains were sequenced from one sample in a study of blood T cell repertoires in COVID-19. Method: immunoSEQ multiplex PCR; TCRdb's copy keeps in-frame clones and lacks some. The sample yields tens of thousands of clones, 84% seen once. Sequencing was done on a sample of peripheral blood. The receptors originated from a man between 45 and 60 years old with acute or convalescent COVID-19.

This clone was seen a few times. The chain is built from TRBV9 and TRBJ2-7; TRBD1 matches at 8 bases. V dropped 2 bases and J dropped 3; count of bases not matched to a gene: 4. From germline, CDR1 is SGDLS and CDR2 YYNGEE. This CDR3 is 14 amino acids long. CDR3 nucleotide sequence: TGTGCCAGCAGCGTGACAGGGGAGTTCTACGAGCAGTACTTC. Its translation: CASSVTGEFYEQYF.

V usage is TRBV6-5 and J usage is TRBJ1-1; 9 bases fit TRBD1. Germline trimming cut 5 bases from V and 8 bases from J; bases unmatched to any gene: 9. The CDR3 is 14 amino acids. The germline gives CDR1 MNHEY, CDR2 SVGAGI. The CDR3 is CASSITGGASEAFF. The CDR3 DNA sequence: TGTGCCAGCAGTATCACAGGGGGCGCGTCAGAAGCTTTCTTT.

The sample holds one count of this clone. The CDR3 region has the DNA TGCGCCAGCAGTGATTTAGCTAGCGGGAGTGATACGCAGTATTTT. Its translation: CASSDLASGSDTQYF. The rearrangement uses TRBV10-2 and TRBJ2-3; 10 bases are a match to TRBD2. The junction had 6 bases not matched to a gene; V was cut back by 3 bases and J by 6 bases. CDR1 and CDR2 from the germline V gene are WSHSY and SAAADI. The CDR3 is made up of 15 amino acids.

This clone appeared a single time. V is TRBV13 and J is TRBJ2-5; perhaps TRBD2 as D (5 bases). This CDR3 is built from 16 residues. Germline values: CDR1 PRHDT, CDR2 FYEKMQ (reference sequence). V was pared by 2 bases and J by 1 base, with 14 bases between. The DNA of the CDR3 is TGTGCCAGCAGCTTACCGCGGGCCGCGGGCCAAGAGACCCAGTACTTC. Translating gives CASSLPRAAGQETQYF.

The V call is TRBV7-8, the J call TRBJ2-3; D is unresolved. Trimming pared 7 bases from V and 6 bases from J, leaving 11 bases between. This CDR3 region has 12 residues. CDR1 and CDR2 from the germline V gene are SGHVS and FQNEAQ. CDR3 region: CASNFNSDTQYF. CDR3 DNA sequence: TGTGCCAGCAACTTCAACTCGGATACGCAGTATTTT.

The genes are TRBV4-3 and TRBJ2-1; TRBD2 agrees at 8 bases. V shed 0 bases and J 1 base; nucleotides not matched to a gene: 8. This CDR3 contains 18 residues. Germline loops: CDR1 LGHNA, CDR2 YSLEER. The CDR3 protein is CASSQDFSGIRSYNEQFF. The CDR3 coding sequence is TGCGCCAGCAGCCAAGATTTTAGCGGGATTAGGTCCTACAATGAGCAGTTCTTC.

DNA for the CDR3: TGTGCCAGCAACACAGGGGGATTTGAGCAGTTCTTC. This translates into CASNTGGFEQFF. V usage is TRBV21-1 and J usage is TRBJ2-1; TRBD1, the table's D call, lacks a check against the DNA. TRBV21-1 is noted as a pseudogene. There are 12 residues in the CDR3.

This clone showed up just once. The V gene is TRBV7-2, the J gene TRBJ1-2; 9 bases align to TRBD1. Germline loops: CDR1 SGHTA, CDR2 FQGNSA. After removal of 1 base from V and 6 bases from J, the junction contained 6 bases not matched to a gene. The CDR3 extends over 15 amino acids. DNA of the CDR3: TGTGCCAGCAGCTTAGTTTGGACAGGGGAGAATGGCTACACCTTC. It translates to CASSLVWTGENGYTF.

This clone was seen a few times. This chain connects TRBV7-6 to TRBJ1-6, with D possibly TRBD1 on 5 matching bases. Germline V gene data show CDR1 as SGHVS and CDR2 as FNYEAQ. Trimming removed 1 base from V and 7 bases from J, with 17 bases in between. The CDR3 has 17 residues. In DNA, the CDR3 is TGTGCCAGCAGCTTAGGTAGAATGGCTGGGGGGAATTCACCCCTCCACTTT. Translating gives CASSLGRMAGGNSPLHF.

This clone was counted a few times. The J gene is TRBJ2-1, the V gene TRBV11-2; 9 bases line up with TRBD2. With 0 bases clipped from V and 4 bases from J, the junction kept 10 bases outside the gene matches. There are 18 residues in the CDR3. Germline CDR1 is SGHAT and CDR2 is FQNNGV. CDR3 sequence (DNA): TGTGCCAGCAGCTTAGATCTGTGGGAGACTAGCGGTTACAATGAGCAGTTCTTC. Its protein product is CASSLDLWETSGYNEQFF.

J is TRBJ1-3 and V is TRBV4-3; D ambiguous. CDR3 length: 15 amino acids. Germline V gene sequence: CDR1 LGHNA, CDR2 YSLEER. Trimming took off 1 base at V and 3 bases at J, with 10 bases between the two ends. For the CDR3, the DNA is TGCGCCAGCAGCCAAGTAGCAGCAATTGGAAACACCATATATTTT. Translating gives CASSQVAAIGNTIYF.

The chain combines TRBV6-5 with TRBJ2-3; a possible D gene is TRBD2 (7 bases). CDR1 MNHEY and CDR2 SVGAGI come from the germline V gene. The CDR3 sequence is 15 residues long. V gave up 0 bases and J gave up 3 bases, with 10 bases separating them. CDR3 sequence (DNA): TGTGCCAGCAGTTACTCGGGGGGGCAAACAGATACGCAGTATTTT. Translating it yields CASSYSGGQTDTQYF.

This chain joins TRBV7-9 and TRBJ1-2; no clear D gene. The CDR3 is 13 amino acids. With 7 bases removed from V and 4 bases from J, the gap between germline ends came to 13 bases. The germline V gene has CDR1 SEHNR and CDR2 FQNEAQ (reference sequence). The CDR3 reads CASTVQDSYGYTF. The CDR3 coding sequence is TGTGCCAGCACCGTTCAGGATTCCTATGGCTACACCTTC. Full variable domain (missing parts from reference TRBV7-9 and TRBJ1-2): DTGVSQNPRHKITKRGQNVTFRCDPISEHNRLYWYRQTLGQGPEFLTYFQNEAQLEKSRLLSDRFSAERPKGSFSTLEIQRTEQGDSAMYLCASTVQDSYGYTFGSGTRLTVV.

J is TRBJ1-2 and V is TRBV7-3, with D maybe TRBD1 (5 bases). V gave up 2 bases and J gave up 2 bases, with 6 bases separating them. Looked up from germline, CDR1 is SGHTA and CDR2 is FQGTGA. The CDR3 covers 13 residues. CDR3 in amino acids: CASSLQGNYGYTF. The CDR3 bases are TGTGCCAGCAGCTTACAGGGAAACTATGGCTACACCTTC. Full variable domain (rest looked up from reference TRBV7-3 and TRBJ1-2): GAGVSQTPSNKVTEKGKYVELRCDPISGHTALYWYRQSLGQGPEFLIYFQGTGAADDSGLPNDRFFAVRPEGSVSTLKIQRTERGDSAVYLCASSLQGNYGYTFGSGTRLTVV.

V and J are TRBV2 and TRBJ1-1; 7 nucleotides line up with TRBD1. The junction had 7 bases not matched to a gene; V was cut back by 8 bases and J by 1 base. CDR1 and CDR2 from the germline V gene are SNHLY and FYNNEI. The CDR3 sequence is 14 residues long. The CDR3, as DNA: TGTGCCAGCCTTACAGGGGCCAGGAACACTGAAGCTTTCTTT. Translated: CASLTGARNTEAFF.

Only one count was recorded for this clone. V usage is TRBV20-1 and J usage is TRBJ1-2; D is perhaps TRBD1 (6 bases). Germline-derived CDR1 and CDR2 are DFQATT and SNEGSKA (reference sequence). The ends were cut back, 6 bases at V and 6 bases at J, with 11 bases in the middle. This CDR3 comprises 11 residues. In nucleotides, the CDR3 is TGCAGTGCGTCAGGGGCGCATGGCTACACCTTC. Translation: CSASGAHGYTF.